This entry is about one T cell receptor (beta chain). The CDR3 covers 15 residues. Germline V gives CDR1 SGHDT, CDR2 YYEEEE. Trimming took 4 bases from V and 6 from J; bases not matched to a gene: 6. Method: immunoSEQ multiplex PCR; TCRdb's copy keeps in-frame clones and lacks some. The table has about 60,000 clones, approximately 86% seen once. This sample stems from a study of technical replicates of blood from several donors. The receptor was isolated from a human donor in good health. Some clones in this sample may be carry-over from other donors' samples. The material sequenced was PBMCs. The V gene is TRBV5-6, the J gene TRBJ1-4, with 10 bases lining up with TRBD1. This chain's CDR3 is CASSLRDRGHEKLFF. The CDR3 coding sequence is TGTGCCAGCAGCCTCCGGGACAGGGGTCATGAAAAACTGTTTTTT.